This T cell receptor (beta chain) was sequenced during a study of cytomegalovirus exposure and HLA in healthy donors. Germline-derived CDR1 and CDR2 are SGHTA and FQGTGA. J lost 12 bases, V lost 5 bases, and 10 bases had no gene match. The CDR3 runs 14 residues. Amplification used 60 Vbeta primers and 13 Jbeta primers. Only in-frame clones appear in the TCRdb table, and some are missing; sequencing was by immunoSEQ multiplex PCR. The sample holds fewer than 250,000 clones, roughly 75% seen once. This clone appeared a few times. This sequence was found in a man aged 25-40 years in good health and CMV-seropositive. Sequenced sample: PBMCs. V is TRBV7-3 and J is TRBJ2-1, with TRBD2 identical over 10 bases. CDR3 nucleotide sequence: TGTGCCAGCAGCCTCGCTAGCGGGAGTGGAGGGCAGTTCTTC. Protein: CASSLASGSGGQFF. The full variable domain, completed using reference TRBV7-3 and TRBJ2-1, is GAGVSQTPSNKVTEKGKYVELRCDPISGHTALYWYRQSLGQGPEFLIYFQGTGAADDSGLPNDRFFAVRPEGSVSTLKIQRTERGDSAVYLCASSLASGSGGQFFGPGTRLTVL.